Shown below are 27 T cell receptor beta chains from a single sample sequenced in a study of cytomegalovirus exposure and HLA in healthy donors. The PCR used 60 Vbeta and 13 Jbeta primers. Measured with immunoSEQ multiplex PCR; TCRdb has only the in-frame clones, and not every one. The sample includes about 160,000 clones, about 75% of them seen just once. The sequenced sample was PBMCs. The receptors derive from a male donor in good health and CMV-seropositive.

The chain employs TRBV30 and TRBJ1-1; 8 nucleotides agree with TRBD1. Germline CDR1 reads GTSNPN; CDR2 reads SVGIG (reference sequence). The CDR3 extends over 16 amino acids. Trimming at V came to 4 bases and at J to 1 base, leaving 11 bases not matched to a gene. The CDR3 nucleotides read TGTGCCTGGACCCGTCCCCGACAGGGGTGGAACACTGAAGCTTTCTTT. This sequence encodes CAWTRPRQGWNTEAFF.

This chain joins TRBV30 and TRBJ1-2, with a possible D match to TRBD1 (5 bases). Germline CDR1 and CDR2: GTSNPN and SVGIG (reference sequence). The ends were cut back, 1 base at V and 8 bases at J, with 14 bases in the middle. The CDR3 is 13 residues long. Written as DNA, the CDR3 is TGTGCCTGGAGTGCCAGCAGGGCTTGGGGCTACACCTTC. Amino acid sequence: CAWSASRAWGYTF.

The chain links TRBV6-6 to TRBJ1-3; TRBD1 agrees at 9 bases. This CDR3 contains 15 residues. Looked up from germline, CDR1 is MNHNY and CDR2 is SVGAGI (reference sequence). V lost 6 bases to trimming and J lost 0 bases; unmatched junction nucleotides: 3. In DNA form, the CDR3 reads TGTGCCAGCAGCGGGACAGGGTACTCTGGAAACACCATATATTTT. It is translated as CASSGTGYSGNTIYF.

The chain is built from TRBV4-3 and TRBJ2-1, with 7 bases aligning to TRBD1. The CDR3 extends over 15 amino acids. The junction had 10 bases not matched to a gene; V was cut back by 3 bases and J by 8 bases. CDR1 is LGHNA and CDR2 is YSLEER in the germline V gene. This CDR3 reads CASSQPGQLADEQFF. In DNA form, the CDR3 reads TGCGCCAGCAGCCAGCCGGGACAGTTGGCGGATGAGCAGTTCTTC.

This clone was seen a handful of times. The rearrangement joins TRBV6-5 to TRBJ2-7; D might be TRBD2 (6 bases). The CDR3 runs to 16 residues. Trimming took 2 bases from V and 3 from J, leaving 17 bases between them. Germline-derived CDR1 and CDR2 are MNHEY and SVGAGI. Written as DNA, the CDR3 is TGTGCCAGCAGTTACGATGCCGGGGGACCCGGCTACGAGCAGTACTTC. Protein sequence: CASSYDAGGPGYEQYF.

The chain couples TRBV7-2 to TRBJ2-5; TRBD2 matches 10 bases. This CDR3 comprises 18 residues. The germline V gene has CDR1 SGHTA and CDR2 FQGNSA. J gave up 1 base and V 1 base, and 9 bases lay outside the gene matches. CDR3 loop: CASSLDLLAGGLQETQYF. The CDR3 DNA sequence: TGTGCCAGCAGCTTAGACCTATTAGCGGGGGGACTCCAAGAGACCCAGTACTTC.

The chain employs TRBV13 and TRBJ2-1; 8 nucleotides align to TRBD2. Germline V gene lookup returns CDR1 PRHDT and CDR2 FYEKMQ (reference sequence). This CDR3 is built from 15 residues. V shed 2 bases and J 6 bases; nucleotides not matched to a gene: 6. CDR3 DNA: TGTGCCAGCAGCTTACGGGGGGGCTCTCCCAATGAGCAGTTCTTC. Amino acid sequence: CASSLRGGSPNEQFF.

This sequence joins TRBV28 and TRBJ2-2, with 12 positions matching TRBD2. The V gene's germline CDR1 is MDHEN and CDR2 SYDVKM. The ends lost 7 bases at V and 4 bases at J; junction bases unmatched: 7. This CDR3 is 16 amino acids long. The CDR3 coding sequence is TGTGCCAGCACGATACTAGCGGGGGGAACCACCGGGGAGCTGTTTTTT. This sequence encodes CASTILAGGTTGELFF.

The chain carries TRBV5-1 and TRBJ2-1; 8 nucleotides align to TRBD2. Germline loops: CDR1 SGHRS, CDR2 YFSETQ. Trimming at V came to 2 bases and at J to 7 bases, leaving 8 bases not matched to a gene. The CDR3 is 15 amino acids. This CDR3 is CASSLTGGAGNEQFF. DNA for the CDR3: TGCGCCAGCAGCTTAACCGGGGGGGCGGGGAATGAGCAGTTCTTC.

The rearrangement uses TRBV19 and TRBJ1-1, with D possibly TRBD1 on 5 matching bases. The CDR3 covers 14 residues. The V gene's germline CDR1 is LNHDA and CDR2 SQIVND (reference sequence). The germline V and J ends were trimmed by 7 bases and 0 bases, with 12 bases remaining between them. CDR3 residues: CASTIGGVNTEAFF. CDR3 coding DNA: TGTGCCAGTACCATCGGGGGGGTGAACACTGAAGCTTTCTTT.

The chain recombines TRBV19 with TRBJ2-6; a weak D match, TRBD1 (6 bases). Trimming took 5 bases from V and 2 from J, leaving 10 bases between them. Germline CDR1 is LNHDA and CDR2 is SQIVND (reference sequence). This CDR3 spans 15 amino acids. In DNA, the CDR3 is TGTGCCAGTAGTGAACAGGGAGCTGGGGCCAACGTCCTGACTTTC. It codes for CASSEQGAGANVLTF.

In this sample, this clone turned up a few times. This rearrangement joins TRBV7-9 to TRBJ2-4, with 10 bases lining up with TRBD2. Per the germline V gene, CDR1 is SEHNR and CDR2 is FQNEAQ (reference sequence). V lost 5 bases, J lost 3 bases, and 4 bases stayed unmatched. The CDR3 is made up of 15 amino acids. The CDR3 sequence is CASSELAGRKNIQYF. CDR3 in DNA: TGTGCCAGCAGCGAACTAGCGGGGCGCAAAAACATTCAGTACTTC.

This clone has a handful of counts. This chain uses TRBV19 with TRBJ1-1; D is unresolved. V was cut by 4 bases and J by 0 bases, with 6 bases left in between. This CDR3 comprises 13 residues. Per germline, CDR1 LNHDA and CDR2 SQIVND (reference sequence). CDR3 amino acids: CASSTSLNTEAFF. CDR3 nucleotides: TGTGCCAGTAGTACATCATTGAACACTGAAGCTTTCTTT. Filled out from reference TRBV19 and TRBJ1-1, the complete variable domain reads DGGITQSPKYLFRKEGQNVTLSCEQNLNHDAMYWYRQDPGQGLRLIYYSQIVNDFQKGDIAEGYSVSREKKESFPLTVTSAQKNPTAFYLCASSTSLNTEAFFGQGTRLTVV.

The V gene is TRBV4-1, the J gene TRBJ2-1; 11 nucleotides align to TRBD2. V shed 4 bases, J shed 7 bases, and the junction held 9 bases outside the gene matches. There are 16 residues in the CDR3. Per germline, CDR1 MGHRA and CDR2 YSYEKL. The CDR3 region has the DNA TGCGCCAGCAGCCCCCTTTCTAGCGGGGGGCGGAATGAGCAGTTCTTC. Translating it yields CASSPLSSGGRNEQFF.

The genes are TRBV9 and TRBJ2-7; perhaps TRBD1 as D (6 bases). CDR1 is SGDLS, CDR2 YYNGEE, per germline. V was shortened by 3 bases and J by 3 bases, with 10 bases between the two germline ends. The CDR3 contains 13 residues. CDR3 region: CASSAGQNYEQYF. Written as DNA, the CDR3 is TGTGCCAGCAGCGCTGGACAGAACTACGAGCAGTACTTC.

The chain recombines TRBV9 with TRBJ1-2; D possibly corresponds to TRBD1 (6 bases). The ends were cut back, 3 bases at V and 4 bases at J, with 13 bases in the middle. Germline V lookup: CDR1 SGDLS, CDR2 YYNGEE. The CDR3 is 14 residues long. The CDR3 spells CASSGMLDSYGYTF. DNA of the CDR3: TGTGCCAGCAGCGGAATGTTGGACAGCTATGGCTACACCTTC. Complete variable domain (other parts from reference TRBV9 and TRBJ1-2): DSGVTQTPKHLITATGQRVTLRCSPRSGDLSVYWYQQSLDQGLQFLIQYYNGEERAKGNILERFSAQQFPDLHSELNLSSLELGDSALYFCASSGMLDSYGYTFGSGTRLTVV.

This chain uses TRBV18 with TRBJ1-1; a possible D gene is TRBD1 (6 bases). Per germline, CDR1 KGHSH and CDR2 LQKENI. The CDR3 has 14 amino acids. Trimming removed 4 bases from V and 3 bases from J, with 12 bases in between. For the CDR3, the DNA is TGTGCCAGCTCACAGACAGGAGAGGACACTGAAGCTTTCTTT. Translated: CASSQTGEDTEAFF.

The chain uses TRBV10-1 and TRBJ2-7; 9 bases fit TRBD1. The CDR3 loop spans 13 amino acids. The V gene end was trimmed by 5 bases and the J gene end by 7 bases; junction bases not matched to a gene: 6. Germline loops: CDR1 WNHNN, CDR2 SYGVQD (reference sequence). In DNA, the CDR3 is TGCGCCAGCAGTAAGGGACAGGGAAGTGAGCAGTACTTC. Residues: CASSKGQGSEQYF.

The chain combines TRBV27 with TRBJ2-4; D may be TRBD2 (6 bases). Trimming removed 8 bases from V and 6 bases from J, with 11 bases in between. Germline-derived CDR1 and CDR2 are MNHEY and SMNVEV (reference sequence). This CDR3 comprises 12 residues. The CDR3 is CASSPEGNIQYF. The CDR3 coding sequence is TGTGCCAGCTCCCCGGAGGGAAACATTCAGTACTTC.

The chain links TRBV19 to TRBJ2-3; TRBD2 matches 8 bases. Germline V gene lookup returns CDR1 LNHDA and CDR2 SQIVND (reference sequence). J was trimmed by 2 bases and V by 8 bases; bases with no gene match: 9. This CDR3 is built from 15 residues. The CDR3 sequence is CASSVDGGATDTQYF. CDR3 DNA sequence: TGTGCCAGTTCTGTAGACGGGGGGGCCACAGATACGCAGTATTTT.

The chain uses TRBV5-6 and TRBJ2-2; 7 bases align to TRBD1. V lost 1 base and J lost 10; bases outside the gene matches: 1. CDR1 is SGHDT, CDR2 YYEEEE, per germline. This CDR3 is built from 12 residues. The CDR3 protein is CASSLTGAELFF. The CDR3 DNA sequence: TGTGCCAGCAGCTTGACAGGGGCGGAGCTGTTTTTT.

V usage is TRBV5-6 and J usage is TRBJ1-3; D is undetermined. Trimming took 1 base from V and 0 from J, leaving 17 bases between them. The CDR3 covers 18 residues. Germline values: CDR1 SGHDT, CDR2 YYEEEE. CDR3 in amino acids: CASSLKVGLPSSGNTIYF. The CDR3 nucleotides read TGTGCCAGCAGCTTGAAGGTTGGGCTGCCGAGCTCTGGAAACACCATATATTTT.

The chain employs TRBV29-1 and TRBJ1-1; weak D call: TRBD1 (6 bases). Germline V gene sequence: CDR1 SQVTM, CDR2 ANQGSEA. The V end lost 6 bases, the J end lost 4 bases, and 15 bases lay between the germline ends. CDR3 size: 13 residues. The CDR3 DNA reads TGCAGCGTCGCTGAGGGACAATTCACTGAAGCTTTCTTT. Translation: CSVAEGQFTEAFF.

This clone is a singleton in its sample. CDR3 coding DNA: TGTGCCAGCAGCTTGGACACCTCCTACGAGCAGTACTTC. Translating gives CASSLDTSYEQYF. J is TRBJ2-7 and V is TRBV5-8; the D is unclear. The CDR3 is made up of 13 amino acids. CDR1 is SGHTS and CDR2 is YDEGEE in the germline V gene. V was clipped by 0 bases and J by 0 bases, with 4 bases between them.

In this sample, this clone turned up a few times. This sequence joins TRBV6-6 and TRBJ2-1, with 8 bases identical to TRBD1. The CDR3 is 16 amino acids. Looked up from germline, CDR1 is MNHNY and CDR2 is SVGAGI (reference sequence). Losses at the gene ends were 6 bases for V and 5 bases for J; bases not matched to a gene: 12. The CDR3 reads CASSHLRGPRDNEQFF. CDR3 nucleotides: TGTGCCAGCAGCCACCTCAGGGGGCCGAGGGACAATGAGCAGTTCTTC.

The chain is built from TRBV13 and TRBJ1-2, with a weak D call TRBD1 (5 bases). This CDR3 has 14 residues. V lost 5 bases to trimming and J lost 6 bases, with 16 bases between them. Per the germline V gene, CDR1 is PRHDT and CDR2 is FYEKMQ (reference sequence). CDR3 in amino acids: CASSNLRSGDGYTF. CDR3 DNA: TGTGCCAGCAGCAACCTCCGGTCGGGGGATGGCTACACCTTC.

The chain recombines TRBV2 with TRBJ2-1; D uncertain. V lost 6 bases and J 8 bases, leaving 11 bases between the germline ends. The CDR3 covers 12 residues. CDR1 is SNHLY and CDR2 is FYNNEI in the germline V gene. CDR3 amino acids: CASREFLDEQFF. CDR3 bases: TGTGCCAGCAGGGAATTCCTCGATGAGCAGTTCTTC.